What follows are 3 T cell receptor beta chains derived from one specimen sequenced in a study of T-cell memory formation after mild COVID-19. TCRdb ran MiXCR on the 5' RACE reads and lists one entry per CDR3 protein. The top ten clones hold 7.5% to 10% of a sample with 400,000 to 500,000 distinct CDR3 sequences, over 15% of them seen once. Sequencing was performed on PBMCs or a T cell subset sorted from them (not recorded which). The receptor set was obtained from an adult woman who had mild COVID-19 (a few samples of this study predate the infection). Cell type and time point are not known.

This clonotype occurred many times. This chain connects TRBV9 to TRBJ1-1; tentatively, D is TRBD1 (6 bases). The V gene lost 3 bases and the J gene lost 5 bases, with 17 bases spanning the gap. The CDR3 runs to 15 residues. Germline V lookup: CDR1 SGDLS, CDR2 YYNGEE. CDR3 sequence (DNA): TGTGCCAGCAGCGGTCCCAGGGGAGCAGGTACTGAAGCTTTCTTT. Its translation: CASSGPRGAGTEAFF. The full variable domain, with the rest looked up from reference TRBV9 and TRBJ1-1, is DSGVTQTPKHLITATGQRVTLRCSPRSGDLSVYWYQQSLDQGLQFLIQYYNGEERAKGNILERFSAQQFPDLHSELNLSSLELGDSALYFCASSGPRGAGTEAFFGQGTRLTVV.

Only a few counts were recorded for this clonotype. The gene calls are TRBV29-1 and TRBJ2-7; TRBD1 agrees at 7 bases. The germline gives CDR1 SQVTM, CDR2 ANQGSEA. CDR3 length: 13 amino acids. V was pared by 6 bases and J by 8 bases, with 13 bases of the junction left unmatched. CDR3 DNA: TGCAGCGTGACCAACCAGGGGGTAAACCAGCAGTACTTC. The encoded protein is CSVTNQGVNQQYF.

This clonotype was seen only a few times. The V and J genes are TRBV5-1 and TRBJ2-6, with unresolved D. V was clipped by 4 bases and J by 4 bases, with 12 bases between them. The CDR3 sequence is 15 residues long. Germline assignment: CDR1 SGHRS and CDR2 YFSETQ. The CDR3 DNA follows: TGCGCCAGCAGCCACCTGCTCGCGGGGGCCAACGTCCTGACTTTC. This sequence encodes CASSHLLAGANVLTF. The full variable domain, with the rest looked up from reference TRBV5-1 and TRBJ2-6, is KAGVTQTPRYLIKTRGQQVTLSCSPISGHRSVSWYQQTPGQGLQFLFEYFSETQRNKGNFPGRFSGRQFSNSRSEMNVSTLELGDSALYLCASSHLLAGANVLTFGAGSRLTVL.